Reported below is one TCR beta chain. The sample belongs to a study of long-term antiretroviral therapy in people with HIV. CDR3 length: 15 amino acids. V shed 4 bases and J shed 4 bases, with 15 bases lying between them. Germline V CDR1 and CDR2: SGHRS, YFSETQ. The libraries were made with immunoSEQ v3.0 at survey level. Generated by immunoSEQ multiplex PCR, the TCRdb table keeps only in-frame clones and is missing some. The top ten hold 12% to 15% of the sample, which has around 20,000 clones, around 82% seen once. The J gene is TRBJ1-3, the V gene TRBV5-1; tentative D call: TRBD1 (6 bases). This receptor was taken from a woman aged 30 to 39 with HIV. Here the sequenced sample was unsorted PBMCs, taken 2.9 years after starting antiretroviral therapy. DNA of the CDR3: TGCGCCAGCAGCGCCGACAGGCTGGGGGGAAACACCATATATTTT. It yields the protein CASSADRLGGNTIYF. The variable domain in full, with the rest retrieved from reference TRBV5-1 and TRBJ1-3, is KAGVTQTPRYLIKTRGQQVTLSCSPISGHRSVSWYQQTPGQGLQFLFEYFSETQRNKGNFPGRFSGRQFSNSRSEMNVSTLELGDSALYLCASSADRLGGNTIYFGEGSWLTVV.